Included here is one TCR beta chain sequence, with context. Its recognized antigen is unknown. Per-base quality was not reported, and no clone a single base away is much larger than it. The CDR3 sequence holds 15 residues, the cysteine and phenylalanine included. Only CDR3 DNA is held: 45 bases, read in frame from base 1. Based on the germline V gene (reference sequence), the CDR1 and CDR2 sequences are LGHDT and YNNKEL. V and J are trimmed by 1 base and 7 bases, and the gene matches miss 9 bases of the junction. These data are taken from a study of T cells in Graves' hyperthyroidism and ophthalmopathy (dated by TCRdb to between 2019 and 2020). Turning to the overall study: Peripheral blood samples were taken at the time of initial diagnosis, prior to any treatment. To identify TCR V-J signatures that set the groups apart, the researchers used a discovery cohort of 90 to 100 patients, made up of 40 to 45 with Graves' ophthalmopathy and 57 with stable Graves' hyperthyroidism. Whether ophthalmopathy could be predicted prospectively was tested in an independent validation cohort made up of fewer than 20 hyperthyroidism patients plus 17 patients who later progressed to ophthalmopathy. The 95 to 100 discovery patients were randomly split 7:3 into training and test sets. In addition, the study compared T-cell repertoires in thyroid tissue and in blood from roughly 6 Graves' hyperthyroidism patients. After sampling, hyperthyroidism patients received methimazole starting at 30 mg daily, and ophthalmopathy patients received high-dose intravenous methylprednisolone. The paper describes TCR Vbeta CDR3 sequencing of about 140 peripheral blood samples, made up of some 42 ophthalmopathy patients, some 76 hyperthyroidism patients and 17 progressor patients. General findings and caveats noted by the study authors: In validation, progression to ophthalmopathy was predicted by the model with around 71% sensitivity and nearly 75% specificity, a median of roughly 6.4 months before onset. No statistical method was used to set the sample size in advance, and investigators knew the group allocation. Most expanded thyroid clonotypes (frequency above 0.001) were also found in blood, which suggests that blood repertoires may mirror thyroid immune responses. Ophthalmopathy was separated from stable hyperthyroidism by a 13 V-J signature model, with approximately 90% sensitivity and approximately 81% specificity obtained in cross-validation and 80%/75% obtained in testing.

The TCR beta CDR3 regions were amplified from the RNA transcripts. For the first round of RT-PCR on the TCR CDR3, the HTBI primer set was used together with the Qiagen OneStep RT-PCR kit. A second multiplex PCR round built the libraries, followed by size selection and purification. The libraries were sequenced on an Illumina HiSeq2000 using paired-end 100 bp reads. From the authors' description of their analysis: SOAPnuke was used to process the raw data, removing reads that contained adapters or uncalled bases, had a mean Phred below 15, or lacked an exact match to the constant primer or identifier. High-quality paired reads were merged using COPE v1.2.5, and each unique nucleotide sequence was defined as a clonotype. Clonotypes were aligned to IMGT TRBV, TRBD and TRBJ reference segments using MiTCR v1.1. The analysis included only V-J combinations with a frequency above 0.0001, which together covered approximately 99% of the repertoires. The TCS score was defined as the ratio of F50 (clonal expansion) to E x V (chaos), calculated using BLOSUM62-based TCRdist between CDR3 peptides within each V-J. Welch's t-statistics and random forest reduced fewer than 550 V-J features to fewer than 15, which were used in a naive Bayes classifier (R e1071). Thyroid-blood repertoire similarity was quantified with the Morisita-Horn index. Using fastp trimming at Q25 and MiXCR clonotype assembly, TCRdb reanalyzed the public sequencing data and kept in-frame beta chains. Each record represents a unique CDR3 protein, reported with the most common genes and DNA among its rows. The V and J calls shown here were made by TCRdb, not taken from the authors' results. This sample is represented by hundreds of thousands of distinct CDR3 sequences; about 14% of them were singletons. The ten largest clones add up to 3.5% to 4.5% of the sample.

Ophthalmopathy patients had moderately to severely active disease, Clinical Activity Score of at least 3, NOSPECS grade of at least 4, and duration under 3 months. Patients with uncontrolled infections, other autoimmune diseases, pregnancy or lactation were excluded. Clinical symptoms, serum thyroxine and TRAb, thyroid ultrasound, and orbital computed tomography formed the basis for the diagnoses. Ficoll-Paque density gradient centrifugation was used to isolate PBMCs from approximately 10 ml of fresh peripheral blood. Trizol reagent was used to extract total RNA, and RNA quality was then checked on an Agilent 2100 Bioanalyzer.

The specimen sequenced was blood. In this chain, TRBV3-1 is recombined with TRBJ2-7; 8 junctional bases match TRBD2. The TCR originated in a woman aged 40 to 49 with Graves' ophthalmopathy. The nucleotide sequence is TGTGCCAGCAGCCAAGCGGTCGGGAGGGCGTGGGAGCAGTACTTC. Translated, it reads CASSQAVGRAWEQYF.